This entry is about one T cell receptor (beta chain). Its antigen is not identified. The sample belongs to a study of T cell responses to AZD1222 COVID-19 vaccine. The germline V and J ends were trimmed by 0 bases and 7 bases, with 13 bases remaining between them. Germline CDR1 reads SGHNT; CDR2 reads YENEEA. The CDR3 has 15 residues. Study results and limitations: Unmutated variant regions are reportedly the target of nearly half of TCRs that are spike-specific.

TCRdb keeps only in-frame clones here, not all; method: immunoSEQ multiplex PCR. This sample has 150,000 to 200,000 clones, with 90% found just once. This specimen was peripheral blood, taken on day 0 of AZD1222 vaccination. The chain combines TRBV11-3 with TRBJ2-1; D may be TRBD1 or TRBD2 (6 bases each). This sequence originates from an adult in good health. The CDR3 DNA reads TGTGCCAGCAGCTTAGAGCCGGGGGCGGGTAATGAGCAGTTCTTC. Translated, it gives CASSLEPGAGNEQFF.